The entry below gives a single T cell receptor (beta chain) sequence along with its context. The CDR3 covers 15 residues. Germline loops: CDR1 MNHEY, CDR2 SMNVEV (reference sequence). Through a sample-barcoded 5' primer and a J-beta primer mix, a second PCR was run for 7 to 11 cycles. TCRdb re-derived calls from the 5' RACE reads in MiXCR, one entry per CDR3 protein. The sample lists more than 900,000 distinct CDR3 sequences, about 25% seen once, with about 0.72% in the top ten. These data originate in a study of blood T cells in healthy people across ages. The same sample was also used in a study of T cells of mothers and their children.

Sequences were obtained from blood. The TCR was taken from a girl aged 2 to 9 in good health. The J gene is TRBJ2-5, the V gene TRBV27; no clear D. TRBJ2-7 matches the DNA end more closely, so the J call is doubtful. The CDR3: CASSFFKGPSYEQYF. The CDR3 coding sequence is TGTGCCAGCAGTTTCTTTAAGGGTCCATCCTACGAGCAGTACTTC.